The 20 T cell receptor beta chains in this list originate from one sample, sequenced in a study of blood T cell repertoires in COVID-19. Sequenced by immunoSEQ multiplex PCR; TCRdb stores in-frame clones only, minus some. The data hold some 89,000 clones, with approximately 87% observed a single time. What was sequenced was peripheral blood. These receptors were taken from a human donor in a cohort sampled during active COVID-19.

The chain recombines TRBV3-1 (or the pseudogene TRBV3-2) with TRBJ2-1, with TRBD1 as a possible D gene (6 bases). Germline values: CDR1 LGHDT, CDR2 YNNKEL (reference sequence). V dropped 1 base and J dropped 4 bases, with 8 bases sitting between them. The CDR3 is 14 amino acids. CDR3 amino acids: CASSQGGPYNEQFF. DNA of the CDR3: TGTGCCAGCAGCCAAGGGGGGCCGTACAATGAGCAGTTCTTC.

Here the CDR3 reads CASSVGLNSGNTIYF. Here the CDR3 DNA reads TGCGCCAGCAGTGTTGGACTGAACTCTGGAAACACCATATATTTT. This chain links TRBV10-2 with TRBJ1-3; no clear D. V dropped 4 bases and J dropped 0 bases, with 10 bases sitting between them. This CDR3 region has 15 residues. Germline V gene lookup returns CDR1 WSHSY and CDR2 SAAADI.

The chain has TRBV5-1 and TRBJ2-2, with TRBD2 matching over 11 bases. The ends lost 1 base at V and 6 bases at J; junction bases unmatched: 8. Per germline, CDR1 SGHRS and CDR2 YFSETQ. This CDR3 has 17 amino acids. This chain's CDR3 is CASSLTPASGRSGELFF. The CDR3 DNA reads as TGCGCCAGCAGCTTGACTCCCGCTAGCGGGAGGTCCGGGGAGCTGTTTTTT.

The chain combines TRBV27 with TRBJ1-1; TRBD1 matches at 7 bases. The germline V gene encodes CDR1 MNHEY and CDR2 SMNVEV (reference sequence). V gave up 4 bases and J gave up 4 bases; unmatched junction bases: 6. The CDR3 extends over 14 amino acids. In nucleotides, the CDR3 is TGTGCCAGCAGTTCTCGACAGGGACGCACTGAAGCTTTCTTT. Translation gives CASSSRQGRTEAFF.

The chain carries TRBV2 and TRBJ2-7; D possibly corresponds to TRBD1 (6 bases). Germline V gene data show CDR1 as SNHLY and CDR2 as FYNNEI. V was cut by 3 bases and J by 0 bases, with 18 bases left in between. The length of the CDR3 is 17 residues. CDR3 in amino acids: CASSDFLTGQSSYEQYF. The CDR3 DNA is TGTGCCAGCAGTGACTTTCTAACAGGGCAGAGCTCCTACGAGCAGTACTTC.

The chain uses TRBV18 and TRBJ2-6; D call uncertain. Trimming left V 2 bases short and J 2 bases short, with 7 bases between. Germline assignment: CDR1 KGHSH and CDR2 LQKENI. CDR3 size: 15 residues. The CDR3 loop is CASSPAVAGANVLTF. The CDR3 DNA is TGTGCCAGCTCACCAGCCGTAGCTGGGGCCAACGTCCTGACTTTC.

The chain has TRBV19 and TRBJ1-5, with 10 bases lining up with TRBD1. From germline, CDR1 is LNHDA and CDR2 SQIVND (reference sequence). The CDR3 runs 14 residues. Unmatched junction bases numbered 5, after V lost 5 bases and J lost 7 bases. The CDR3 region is CASSLTGGGQPQHF. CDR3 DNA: TGTGCCAGTAGTTTGACAGGGGGCGGCCAGCCCCAGCATTTT. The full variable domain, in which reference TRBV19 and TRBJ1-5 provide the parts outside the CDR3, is DGGITQSPKYLFRKEGQNVTLSCEQNLNHDAMYWYRQDPGQGLRLIYYSQIVNDFQKGDIAEGYSVSREKKESFPLTVTSAQKNPTAFYLCASSLTGGGQPQHFGDGTRLSIL.

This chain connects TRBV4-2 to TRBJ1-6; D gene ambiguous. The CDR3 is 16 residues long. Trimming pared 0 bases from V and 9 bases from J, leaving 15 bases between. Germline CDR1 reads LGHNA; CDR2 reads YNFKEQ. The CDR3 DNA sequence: TGTGCCAGCAGCCAAGAAGCAACGGGAACGGGTTCACCCCTCCACTTT. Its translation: CASSQEATGTGSPLHF.

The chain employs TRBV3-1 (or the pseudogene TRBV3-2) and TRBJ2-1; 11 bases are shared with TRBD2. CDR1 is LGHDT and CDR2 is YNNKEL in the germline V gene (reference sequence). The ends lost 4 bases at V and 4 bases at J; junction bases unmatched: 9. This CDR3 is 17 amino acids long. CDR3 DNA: TGTGCCAGCAGCCTAAGCCCACTAGCGGGGGCTTACAATGAGCAGTTCTTC. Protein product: CASSLSPLAGAYNEQFF.

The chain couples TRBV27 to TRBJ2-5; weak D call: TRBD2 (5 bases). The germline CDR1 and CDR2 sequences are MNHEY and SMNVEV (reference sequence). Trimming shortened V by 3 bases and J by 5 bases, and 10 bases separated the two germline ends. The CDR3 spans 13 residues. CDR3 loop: CASSFRGEETQYF. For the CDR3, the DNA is TGTGCCAGCAGTTTTCGGGGTGAGGAGACCCAGTACTTC.

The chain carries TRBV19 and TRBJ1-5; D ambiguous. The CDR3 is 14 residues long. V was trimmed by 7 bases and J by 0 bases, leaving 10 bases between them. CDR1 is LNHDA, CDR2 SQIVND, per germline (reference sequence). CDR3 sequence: CASTMGLSNQPQHF. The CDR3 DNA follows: TGTGCCAGTACTATGGGCCTTAGCAATCAGCCCCAGCATTTT.

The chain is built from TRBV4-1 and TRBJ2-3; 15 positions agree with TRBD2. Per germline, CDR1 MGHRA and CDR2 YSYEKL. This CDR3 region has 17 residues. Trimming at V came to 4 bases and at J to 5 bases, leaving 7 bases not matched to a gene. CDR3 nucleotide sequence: TGCGCCAGCAGCCGCGGACTAGCGGGGGGGCCTCGAGATACGCAGTATTTT. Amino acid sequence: CASSRGLAGGPRDTQYF.

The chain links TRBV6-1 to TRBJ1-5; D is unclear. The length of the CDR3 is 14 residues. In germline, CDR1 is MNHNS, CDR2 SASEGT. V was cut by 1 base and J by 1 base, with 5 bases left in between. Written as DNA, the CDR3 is TGTGCCAGCAGTGAAGTCTTCAGCAATCAGCCCCAGCATTTT. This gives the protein CASSEVFSNQPQHF.

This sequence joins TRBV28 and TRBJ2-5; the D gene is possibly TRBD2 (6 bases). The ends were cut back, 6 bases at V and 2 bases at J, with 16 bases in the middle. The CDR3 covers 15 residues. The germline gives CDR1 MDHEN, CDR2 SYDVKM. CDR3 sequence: CASSQPGLVQETQYF. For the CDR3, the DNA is TGTGCCAGCAGCCAGCCGGGACTGGTACAAGAGACCCAGTACTTC.

The CDR3 nucleotides read TGTGCCAGCAGTAGGCGACAGCTCTCTGGAAACACCATATATTTT. Translating it yields CASSRRQLSGNTIYF. The V and J genes are TRBV2 and TRBJ1-3, with TRBD1 as a possible D gene (5 bases). Trimming pared 5 bases from V and 0 bases from J, leaving 11 bases between. The CDR3 runs 15 residues. CDR1 and CDR2 from the germline V gene are SNHLY and FYNNEI.

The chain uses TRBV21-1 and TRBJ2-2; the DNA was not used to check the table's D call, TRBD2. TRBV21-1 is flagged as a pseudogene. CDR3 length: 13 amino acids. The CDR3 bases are TGTGCCAGCAGCGCGAGATACACCGGGGAGCTGTTTTTT. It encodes CASSARYTGELFF.

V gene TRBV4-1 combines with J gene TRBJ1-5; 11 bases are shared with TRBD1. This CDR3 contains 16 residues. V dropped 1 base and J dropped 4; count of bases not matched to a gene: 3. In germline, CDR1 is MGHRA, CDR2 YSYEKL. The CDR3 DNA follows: TGCGCCAGCAGCCAAGGGACAGGGGGCTTAAATCAGCCCCAGCATTTT. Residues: CASSQGTGGLNQPQHF.

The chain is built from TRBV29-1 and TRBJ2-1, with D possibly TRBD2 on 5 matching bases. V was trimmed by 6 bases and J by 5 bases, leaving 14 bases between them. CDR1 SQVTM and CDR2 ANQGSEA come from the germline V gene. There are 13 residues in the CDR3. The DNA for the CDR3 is TGCAGCGTGGGAGCGTTGGTCCACAATGAGCAGTTCTTC. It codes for CSVGALVHNEQFF.

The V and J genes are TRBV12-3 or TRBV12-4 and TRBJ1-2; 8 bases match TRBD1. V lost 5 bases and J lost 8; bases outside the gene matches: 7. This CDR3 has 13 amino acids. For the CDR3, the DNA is TGTGCCAGCAGTCCCGGGACAGGTCTGGGCTACACCTTC. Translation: CASSPGTGLGYTF.

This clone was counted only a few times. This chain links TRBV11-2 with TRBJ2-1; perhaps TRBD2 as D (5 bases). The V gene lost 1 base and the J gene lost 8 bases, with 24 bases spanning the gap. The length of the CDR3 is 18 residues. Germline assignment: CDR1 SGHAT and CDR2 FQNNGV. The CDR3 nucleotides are TGTGCCAGCAGCTTAGCTCCGGCGACGCGGGCCCGCGGCTATGAGCAGTTCTTC. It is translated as CASSLAPATRARGYEQFF. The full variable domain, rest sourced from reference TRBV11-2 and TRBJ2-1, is EAGVAQSPRYKIIEKRQSVAFWCNPISGHATLYWYQQILGQGPKLLIQFQNNGVVDDSQLPKDRFSAERLKGVDSTLKIQPAKLEDSAVYLCASSLAPATRARGYEQFFGPGTRLTVL.